This passage covers 23 T cell receptor beta chains from one sample sequenced in a study of blood T cell repertoires in COVID-19. The repertoire was sequenced with immunoSEQ multiplex PCR; TCRdb's copy has only in-frame clones and lacks some. The repertoire holds 200,000 to 250,000 clones, about 85% seen once, with just under 20% in the top ten. What was sequenced was peripheral blood. All receptors derive from a man aged 25 to 40 with active or convalescent COVID-19.

V gene TRBV4-3 combines with J gene TRBJ2-3; 8 nucleotides align to TRBD2. CDR1 and CDR2 (germline): LGHNA, YSLEER. V trimming: 4 bases; J trimming: 2 bases; junction bases outside the gene matches: 8. The CDR3 totals 16 residues. For the CDR3, the DNA is TGCGCCAGCAGCCGAGACTTAGCGGGGAACACAGATACGCAGTATTTT. Its protein product is CASSRDLAGNTDTQYF.

The V gene is TRBV6-5, the J gene TRBJ1-1; D remains ambiguous. V lost 6 bases to trimming and J lost 1 base, with 9 bases between them. The CDR3 has 13 residues. The V gene's germline CDR1 is MNHEY and CDR2 SVGAGI. In DNA, the CDR3 is TGTGCCAGCAGCCGAACAGAGAACACTGAAGCTTTCTTT. Its protein is CASSRTENTEAFF.

The chain couples TRBV7-9 to TRBJ2-7; the match to TRBD2 covers 15 bases. V was clipped by 5 bases and J by 0 bases; unmatched bases: 5. Looked up from germline, CDR1 is SEHNR and CDR2 is FQNEAQ (reference sequence). There are 17 residues in the CDR3. CDR3 in DNA: TGTGCCAGCAGCCCGGGACTAGCGGGGGGAAGCTCCTACGAGCAGTACTTC. The encoded protein is CASSPGLAGGSSYEQYF.

This chain joins TRBV27 and TRBJ2-3; perhaps TRBD2 as D (6 bases). CDR3 length: 16 residues. Trimming took off 6 bases at V and 2 bases at J, with 18 bases between the two ends. Germline assignment: CDR1 MNHEY and CDR2 SMNVEV (reference sequence). CDR3 nucleotides: TGTGCCAGCAGCCCCGGTACCGGGACTGTCACAGATACGCAGTATTTT. It is translated as CASSPGTGTVTDTQYF.

The rearrangement uses TRBV28 and TRBJ1-2; tentatively, D is TRBD1 (5 bases). Germline values: CDR1 MDHEN, CDR2 SYDVKM. CDR3 size: 16 residues. The V gene lost 5 bases and the J gene lost 7 bases, with 23 bases spanning the gap. DNA of the CDR3: TGTGCCAGCAGTAAATCCGGGACTTCGGGGGTCGGTGGCTACACCTTC. Translated, it gives CASSKSGTSGVGGYTF.

This sequence joins TRBV4-3 and TRBJ1-3; 10 nucleotides match TRBD1. This CDR3 has 14 amino acids. Germline V gene lookup returns CDR1 LGHNA and CDR2 YSLEER. Trimming at V came to 6 bases and at J to 7 bases, leaving 6 bases not matched to a gene. CDR3 protein: CASRATGGDNTIYF. The CDR3 coding sequence is TGCGCCAGCAGAGCGACAGGGGGCGACAACACCATATATTTT.

The chain employs TRBV10-3 and TRBJ2-3, with 8 nucleotides matching TRBD2. The CDR3 loop spans 13 amino acids. Germline V gives CDR1 ENHRY, CDR2 SYGVKD. V lost 7 bases, J lost 4 bases, and 4 bases stayed unmatched. CDR3 sequence (DNA): TGTGCCATCAAACGGGAGGGCCCAGATACGCAGTATTTT. It translates to CAIKREGPDTQYF.

The chain combines TRBV7-2 with TRBJ1-1; D remains unclear. V was cut by 5 bases and J by 4 bases, with 11 bases left in between. CDR1 and CDR2 (germline): SGHTA, FQGNSA. The CDR3 runs to 13 residues. As DNA, the CDR3 is TGTGCCAGCAGCGTAAGGAGGGTCACTGAAGCTTTCTTT. Protein sequence: CASSVRRVTEAFF.

The rearrangement uses TRBV5-1 and TRBJ2-7, with TRBD2 matching over 7 bases. The germline V gene encodes CDR1 SGHRS and CDR2 YFSETQ. The CDR3 totals 15 residues. Trimming took 4 bases from V and 2 from J; bases not matched to a gene: 9. The CDR3 DNA follows: TGCGCCAGCAGCCCAATATCCGGGACTACCTACGAGCAGTACTTC. Translating gives CASSPISGTTYEQYF. The full variable domain, its missing parts supplied by reference TRBV5-1 and TRBJ2-7, is KAGVTQTPRYLIKTRGQQVTLSCSPISGHRSVSWYQQTPGQGLQFLFEYFSETQRNKGNFPGRFSGRQFSNSRSEMNVSTLELGDSALYLCASSPISGTTYEQYFGPGTRLTVT.

The chain couples TRBV30 to TRBJ2-7; 8 bases are shared with TRBD2. J was trimmed by 6 bases and V by 0 bases; bases with no gene match: 10. CDR3 length: 15 amino acids. Germline-derived CDR1 and CDR2 are GTSNPN and SVGIG (reference sequence). CDR3 DNA: TGTGCCTGGAGTGTTTTCGGGACTAGGGTCGGCGAGCAGTACTTC. It translates to CAWSVFGTRVGEQYF.

This chain uses TRBV5-4 with TRBJ1-4, with 10 bases fitting TRBD1. With 4 bases clipped from V and 7 bases from J, the junction kept 13 bases outside the gene matches. The CDR3 consists of 17 residues. Germline CDR1 and CDR2: SGHNT and YYREEE (reference sequence). This chain's CDR3 is CASSKRDRGSRGEKLFF. The CDR3 nucleotides read TGTGCCAGCAGCAAGCGGGACAGGGGTTCCCGGGGTGAAAAACTGTTTTTT.

The chain carries TRBV5-1 and TRBJ1-6; 8 positions match TRBD1. V trimming: 0 bases; J trimming: 10 bases; junction bases outside the gene matches: 6. In germline, CDR1 is SGHRS, CDR2 YFSETQ. The CDR3 sequence is 15 residues long. CDR3 amino acids: CASSLVVTGDSPLHF. The CDR3 DNA follows: TGCGCCAGCAGCTTGGTAGTGACAGGGGACTCACCCCTCCACTTT.

The chain combines TRBV15 with TRBJ1-2; TRBD1 agrees at 10 bases. The trim removed 3 bases at V and 4 bases at J, leaving 5 bases unmatched. CDR3 length: 15 amino acids. CDR1 and CDR2 (germline): LNHNV, YYDKDF (reference sequence). The DNA of the CDR3 is TGTGCCACCAGCAGGGGACAGGGGATTCCCTATGGCTACACCTTC. It specifies CATSRGQGIPYGYTF.

The chain is built from TRBV7-2 and TRBJ2-7; 11 bases are a match to TRBD2. Looked up from germline, CDR1 is SGHTA and CDR2 is FQGNSA. CDR3 size: 15 residues. Unmatched junction bases numbered 6, after V lost 5 bases and J lost 3 bases. This CDR3 reads CASSASLAGVYEQYF. CDR3 nucleotide sequence: TGTGCCAGCAGCGCCTCACTAGCGGGAGTCTACGAGCAGTACTTC. Complete variable domain (other parts from reference TRBV7-2 and TRBJ2-7): GAGVSQSPSNKVTEKGKDVELRCDPISGHTALYWYRQSLGQGLEFLIYFQGNSAPDKSGLPSDRFSAERTGGSVSTLTIQRTQQEDSAVYLCASSASLAGVYEQYFGPGTRLTVT.

This chain connects TRBV9 to TRBJ2-2; a weak D match, TRBD2 (5 bases). Trimming pared 0 bases from V and 6 bases from J, leaving 15 bases between. Germline V gives CDR1 SGDLS, CDR2 YYNGEE. The CDR3 has 16 amino acids. CDR3 bases: TGTGCCAGCAGCGTAGTAACGGGGAGTGGGTCCGGGGAGCTGTTTTTT. Residues: CASSVVTGSGSGELFF.

The chain uses TRBV18 and TRBJ2-3; tentative D call: TRBD2 (7 bases). The CDR3 spans 15 residues. The germline V and J ends were trimmed by 2 bases and 2 bases, with 11 bases remaining between them. CDR1 and CDR2 from the germline V gene are KGHSH and LQKENI. CDR3 nucleotides: TGTGCCAGCTCACCAAGGGGGGGGGCCACAGATACGCAGTATTTT. Protein sequence: CASSPRGGATDTQYF.

The chain employs TRBV19 and TRBJ2-7; 8 bases map to TRBD1. Germline V gives CDR1 LNHDA, CDR2 SQIVND (reference sequence). J lost 4 bases, V lost 4 bases, and 3 bases had no gene match. The CDR3 runs to 13 residues. CDR3 residues: CASSTDRGYEQYF. CDR3 sequence (DNA): TGTGCCAGTAGTACAGACAGGGGTTACGAGCAGTACTTC.

This chain links TRBV28 with TRBJ2-4, with D possibly TRBD2 on 5 matching bases. The V gene lost 3 bases and the J gene lost 4 bases, with 13 bases spanning the gap. The CDR3 is 15 residues long. Germline CDR1 MDHEN, CDR2 SYDVKM. CDR3 residues: CASSLTAGLKNIQYF. CDR3 bases: TGTGCCAGCAGTTTGACGGCTGGACTTAAAAACATTCAGTACTTC.

The CDR3 nucleotides are TGTGCCAGCAGCCCTCCGACAGGCGGAAACACCATATATTTT. It encodes CASSPPTGGNTIYF. This chain uses TRBV9 with TRBJ1-3; possible D gene TRBD1, 6 bases. V was pared by 4 bases and J by 4 bases, with 12 bases between. The CDR3 spans 14 residues. The V gene's germline CDR1 is SGDLS and CDR2 YYNGEE.

V usage is TRBV2 and J usage is TRBJ2-1, with TRBD1 matching 9 bases. Germline values: CDR1 SNHLY, CDR2 FYNNEI. V was pared by 7 bases and J by 8 bases, with 9 bases of the junction left unmatched. This CDR3 has 14 amino acids. CDR3 DNA: TGTGCCAGCACCCCTGGACAGGGGAGGTATGAGCAGTTCTTC. Encoded protein: CASTPGQGRYEQFF.

The V call is TRBV18, the J call TRBJ2-2; 9 nucleotides agree with TRBD1. The CDR3 sequence is 14 residues long. Germline values: CDR1 KGHSH, CDR2 LQKENI. Unmatched junction bases numbered 0, after V lost 2 bases and J lost 5 bases. The CDR3 spells CASSPDRGTGELFF. DNA for the CDR3: TGTGCCAGCTCACCAGACAGGGGGACCGGGGAGCTGTTTTTT.

This rearrangement joins TRBV15 to TRBJ1-2, with D maybe TRBD1 (6 bases). The CDR3 sequence is 17 residues long. The V gene's germline CDR1 is LNHNV and CDR2 YYDKDF (reference sequence). The V and J ends lost 0 bases and 7 bases respectively, with 21 bases between them. CDR3 nucleotides: TGTGCCACCAGCAGAGACGGAGCGACAGGCCCTACGGGTGGCTACACCTTC. It yields the protein CATSRDGATGPTGGYTF. The full variable domain, its missing parts supplied by reference TRBV15 and TRBJ1-2, is DAMVIQNPRYQVTQFGKPVTLSCSQTLNHNVMYWYQQKSSQAPKLLFHYYDKDFNNEADTPDNFQSRRPNTSFCFLDIRSPGLGDTAMYLCATSRDGATGPTGGYTFGSGTRLTVV.

V gene TRBV3-1 (or the pseudogene TRBV3-2) combines with J gene TRBJ2-3, with 7 nucleotides matching TRBD2. Germline V lookup: CDR1 LGHDT, CDR2 YNNKEL (reference sequence). With 6 bases clipped from V and 0 bases from J, the junction kept 9 bases outside the gene matches. CDR3 length: 16 amino acids. CDR3 residues: CASRTSSGASTDTQYF. CDR3 DNA: TGTGCCAGCAGAACCTCTAGCGGAGCCAGCACAGATACGCAGTATTTT.